This T cell receptor beta chain was captured by sequencing in a study of siplizumab effects on memory and regulatory T cells. The repertoire was sequenced with immunoSEQ multiplex PCR; TCRdb's copy has only in-frame clones and lacks some. The sample gives about 91,000 clones, over 95% of which show up once; around 0.03% is in the top ten. Germline V gene data show CDR1 as LNHDA and CDR2 as SQIVND (reference sequence). Deletions cut 2 bases from V and 0 bases from J, with 4 bases between. The CDR3 extends over 13 amino acids. This clonotype was sampled from a human donor in good health. Sample: naive CD4+ T cells sorted from blood. The gene calls are TRBV19 and TRBJ1-1; D remains unclear. CDR3 amino acids: CASSIQVNTEAFF. Written as DNA, the CDR3 is TGTGCCAGTAGTATACAAGTGAACACTGAAGCTTTCTTT. Using reference TRBV19 and TRBJ1-1 for the parts outside the CDR3, the full variable domain is DGGITQSPKYLFRKEGQNVTLSCEQNLNHDAMYWYRQDPGQGLRLIYYSQIVNDFQKGDIAEGYSVSREKKESFPLTVTSAQKNPTAFYLCASSIQVNTEAFFGQGTRLTVV.